The T cell receptor beta chain under discussion was sequenced for a study of T-cell memory formation after mild COVID-19. Broader study findings: Cross-reactive memory apparently joined, as some responding clones appeared in pre-infection memory. Clones contracting across day 15 to 85 had a balanced CD4/CD8 profile; later expanding clones leaned CD4+. In second-wave clones peaking day 37, SARS-CoV-2 specificity remained unconfirmed.

The CDR3 is made up of 13 amino acids. Germline loops: CDR1 KGHDR, CDR2 SFDVKD. Deletions cut 5 bases from V and 3 bases from J, with 10 bases between. TCRdb reanalysed the 5' RACE reads using MiXCR and keeps one entry per CDR3 protein. The sample holds about 540,000 distinct CDR3 sequences, roughly 22% seen once. A note on this clonotype: Its antigen remains unidentified.

The sample taken for sequencing was PBMCs or a T cell subset sorted from them (not recorded which). The chain uses TRBV24-1 and TRBJ2-7, with D unresolved. The sequence derives from an adult woman who had mild COVID-19 (a few samples of this study predate the infection). Cell type and time point are not known. CDR3 sequence (DNA): TGTGCCACCAGTGGATATGACGACTACGAGCAGTACTTC. This encodes CATSGYDDYEQYF.